This is a list of T cell receptor beta chains from one sample in a study of blood T cells in healthy people across ages. TCRdb called the 5' RACE reads again in MiXCR, with one record for every CDR3 protein. The table has 540,000 or so distinct CDR3 sequences, 27% seen once; the top ten hold about 18%. The specimen was blood. The receptors come from a woman between 70 and 85 years old in good health. Both conserved end residues are part of each CDR3. A D gene is named only where the DNA matches it firmly. The listing skips clone size in some rows; elsewhere it reads once, few, many or a size class.

CDR3aa: CASRSGTPEETQYF; CDR3nt: TGTGCCAGCAGAAGCGGGACTCCCGAAGAGACCCAGTACTTC; abundance: NA; v_gene: TRBV12-3/TRBV12-4; d_gene: TRBD2; j_gene: TRBJ2-5
CDR3aa: CASGFSGGNTIYF; CDR3nt: TGTGCTAGTGGTTTTTCGGGAGGAAACACCATATATTTT; abundance: few; v_gene: TRBV12-5; d_gene: NA; j_gene: TRBJ1-3
CDR3aa: CSAKTGGSSTDTQYF; CDR3nt: TGCAGTGCTAAGACGGGCGGATCTAGCACAGATACGCAGTATTTT; abundance: NA; v_gene: TRBV20-1; d_gene: NA; j_gene: TRBJ2-3
CDR3aa: CASRGELGGNTIYF; CDR3nt: TGTGCCAGCAGAGGGGAACTGGGAGGAAACACCATATATTTT; abundance: few; v_gene: TRBV7-2; d_gene: NA; j_gene: TRBJ1-3
CDR3aa: CASSLGDRGEEKLFF; CDR3nt: TGTGCCAGCAGCTTAGGGGACAGGGGCGAAGAAAAACTGTTTTTT; abundance: NA; v_gene: TRBV7-9; d_gene: TRBD1; j_gene: TRBJ1-4
CDR3aa: CASGADGGSYNEQFF; CDR3nt: TGTGCTAGTGGTGCAGACGGGGGCTCCTACAATGAGCAGTTCTTC; abundance: few; v_gene: TRBV12-5; d_gene: NA; j_gene: TRBJ2-1
CDR3aa: CASSDPGNKETQYF; CDR3nt: TGTGCCAGCAGCGATCCCGGGAATAAAGAGACCCAGTACTTC; abundance: once; v_gene: TRBV9; d_gene: NA; j_gene: TRBJ2-5
CDR3aa: CSARDREKLFF; CDR3nt: TGCAGTGCTCGGGACCGGGAAAAACTGTTTTTT; abundance: NA; v_gene: TRBV20-1; d_gene: NA; j_gene: TRBJ1-4
CDR3aa: CASSPHGMNGADTQYF; CDR3nt: TGTGCCAGCAGCCCGCACGGAATGAACGGAGCAGATACGCAGTATTTT; abundance: NA; v_gene: TRBV7-2; d_gene: NA; j_gene: TRBJ2-3
CDR3aa: CSVAGNRGPSYEQYF; CDR3nt: TGCAGCGTTGCGGGTAATAGGGGTCCCTCCTACGAGCAGTACTTC; abundance: few; v_gene: TRBV29-1; d_gene: NA; j_gene: TRBJ2-7
CDR3aa: CASSLVRGNNEQFF; CDR3nt: TGCGCCAGCAGCTTGGTCCGCGGCAACAATGAGCAGTTCTTC; abundance: few; v_gene: TRBV5-1; d_gene: NA; j_gene: TRBJ2-1